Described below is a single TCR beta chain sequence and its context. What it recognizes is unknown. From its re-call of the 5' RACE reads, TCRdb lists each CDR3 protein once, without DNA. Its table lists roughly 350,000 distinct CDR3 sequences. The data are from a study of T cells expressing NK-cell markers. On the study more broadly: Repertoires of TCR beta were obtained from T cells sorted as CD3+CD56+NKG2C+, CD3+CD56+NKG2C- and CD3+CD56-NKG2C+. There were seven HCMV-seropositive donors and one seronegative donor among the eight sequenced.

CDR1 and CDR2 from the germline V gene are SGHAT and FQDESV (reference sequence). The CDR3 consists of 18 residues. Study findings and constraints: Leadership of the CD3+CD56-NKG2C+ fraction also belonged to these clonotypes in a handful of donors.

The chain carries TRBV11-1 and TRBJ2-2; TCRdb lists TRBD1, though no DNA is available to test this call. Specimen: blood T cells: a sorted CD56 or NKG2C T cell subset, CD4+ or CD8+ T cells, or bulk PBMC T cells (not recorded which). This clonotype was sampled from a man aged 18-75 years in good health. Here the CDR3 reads CASSFQIYSTADTGELFF.